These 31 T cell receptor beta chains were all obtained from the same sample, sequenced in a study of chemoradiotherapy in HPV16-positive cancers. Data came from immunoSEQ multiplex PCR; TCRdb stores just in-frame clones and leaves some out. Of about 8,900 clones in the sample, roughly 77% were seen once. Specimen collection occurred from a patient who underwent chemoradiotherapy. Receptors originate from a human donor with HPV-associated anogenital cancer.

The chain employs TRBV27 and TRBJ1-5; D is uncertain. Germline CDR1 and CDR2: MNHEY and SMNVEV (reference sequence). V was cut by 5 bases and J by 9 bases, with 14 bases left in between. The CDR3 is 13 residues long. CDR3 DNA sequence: TGTGCCAGCAGTCCCGCCGTTGGAGGGCCCCAGCATTTT. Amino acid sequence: CASSPAVGGPQHF.

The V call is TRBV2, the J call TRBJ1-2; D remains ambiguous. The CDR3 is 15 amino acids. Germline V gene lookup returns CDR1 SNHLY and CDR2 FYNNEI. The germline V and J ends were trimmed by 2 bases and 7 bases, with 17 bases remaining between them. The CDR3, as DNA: TGTGCCAGCAGTGAACATTATCGCCCGGTGGGTGGCTACACCTTC. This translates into CASSEHYRPVGGYTF.

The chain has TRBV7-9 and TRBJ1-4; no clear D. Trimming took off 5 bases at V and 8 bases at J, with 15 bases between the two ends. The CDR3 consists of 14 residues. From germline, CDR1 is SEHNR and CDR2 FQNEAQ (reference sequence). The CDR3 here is CASSQQAGVEKLFF. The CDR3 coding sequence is TGTGCCAGCAGCCAGCAGGCAGGAGTGGAAAAACTGTTTTTT.

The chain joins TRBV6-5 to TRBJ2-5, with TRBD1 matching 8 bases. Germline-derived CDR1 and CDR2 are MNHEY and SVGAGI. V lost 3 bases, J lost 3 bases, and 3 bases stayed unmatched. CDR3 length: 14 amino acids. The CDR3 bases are TGTGCCAGCAGTTATCAGGGGGCAAAAGAGACCCAGTACTTC. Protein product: CASSYQGAKETQYF.

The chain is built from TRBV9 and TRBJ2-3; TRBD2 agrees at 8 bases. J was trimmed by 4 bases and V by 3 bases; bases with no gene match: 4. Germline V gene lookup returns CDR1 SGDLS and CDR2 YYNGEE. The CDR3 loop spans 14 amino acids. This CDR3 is CASSGSGAADTQYF. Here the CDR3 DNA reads TGTGCCAGCAGCGGTAGCGGGGCTGCAGATACGCAGTATTTT.

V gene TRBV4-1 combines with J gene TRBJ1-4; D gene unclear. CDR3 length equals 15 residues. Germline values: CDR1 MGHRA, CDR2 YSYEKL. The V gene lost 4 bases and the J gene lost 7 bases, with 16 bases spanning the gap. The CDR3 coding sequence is TGCGCCAGCAGCCCCGTTACTTCGGGGTTTGAAAAACTGTTTTTT. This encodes CASSPVTSGFEKLFF.

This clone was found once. The CDR3 region is CASSFEKSGGYNEQFF. CDR3 nucleotides: TGTGCCAGCAGCTTCGAAAAGAGCGGGGGGTACAATGAGCAGTTCTTC. The V call is TRBV7-3, the J call TRBJ2-1; 9 bases match TRBD2. The CDR3 is 16 residues long. The junction had 7 bases not matched to a gene; V was cut back by 3 bases and J by 4 bases. Per the germline V gene, CDR1 is SGHTA and CDR2 is FQGTGA.

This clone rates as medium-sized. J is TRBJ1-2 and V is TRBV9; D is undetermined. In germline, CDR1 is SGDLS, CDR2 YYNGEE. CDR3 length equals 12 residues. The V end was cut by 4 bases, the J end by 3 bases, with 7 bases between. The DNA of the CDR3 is TGTGCCAGCAGCAATTGGGACTATGGCTACACCTTC. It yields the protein CASSNWDYGYTF. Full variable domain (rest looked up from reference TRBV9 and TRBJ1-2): DSGVTQTPKHLITATGQRVTLRCSPRSGDLSVYWYQQSLDQGLQFLIQYYNGEERAKGNILERFSAQQFPDLHSELNLSSLELGDSALYFCASSNWDYGYTFGSGTRLTVV.

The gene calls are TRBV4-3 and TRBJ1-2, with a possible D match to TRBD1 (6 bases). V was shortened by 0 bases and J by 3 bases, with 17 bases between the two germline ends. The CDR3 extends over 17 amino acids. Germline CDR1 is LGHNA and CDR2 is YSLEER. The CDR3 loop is CASSQDLVGGLDYGYTF. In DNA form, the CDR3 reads TGCGCCAGCAGCCAAGATCTTGTGGGGGGCTTAGACTATGGCTACACCTTC.

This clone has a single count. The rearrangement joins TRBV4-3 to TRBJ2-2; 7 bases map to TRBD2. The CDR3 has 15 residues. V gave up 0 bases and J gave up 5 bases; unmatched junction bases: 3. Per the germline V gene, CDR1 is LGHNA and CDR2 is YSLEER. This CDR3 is CASSQDWGGTGELFF. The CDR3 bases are TGCGCCAGCAGCCAAGATTGGGGGGGGACCGGGGAGCTGTTTTTT.

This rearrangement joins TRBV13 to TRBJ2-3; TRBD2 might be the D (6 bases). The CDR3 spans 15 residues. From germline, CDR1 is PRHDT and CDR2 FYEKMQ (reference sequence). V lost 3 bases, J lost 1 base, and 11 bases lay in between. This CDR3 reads CASSLEREGTDTQYF. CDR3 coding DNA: TGTGCCAGCAGCTTGGAGAGGGAGGGCACAGATACGCAGTATTTT. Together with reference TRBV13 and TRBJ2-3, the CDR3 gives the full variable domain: AAGVIQSPRHLIKEKRETATLKCYPIPRHDTVYWYQQGPGQDPQFLISFYEKMQSDKGSIPDRFSAQQFSDYHSELNMSSLELGDSALYFCASSLEREGTDTQYFGPGTRLTVL.

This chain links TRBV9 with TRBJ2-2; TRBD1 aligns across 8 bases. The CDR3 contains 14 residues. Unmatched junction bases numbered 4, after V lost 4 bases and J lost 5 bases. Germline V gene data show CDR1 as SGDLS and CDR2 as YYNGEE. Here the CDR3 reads CASSTRTGTGELFF. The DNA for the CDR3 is TGTGCCAGCAGCACCAGGACAGGGACCGGGGAGCTGTTTTTT.

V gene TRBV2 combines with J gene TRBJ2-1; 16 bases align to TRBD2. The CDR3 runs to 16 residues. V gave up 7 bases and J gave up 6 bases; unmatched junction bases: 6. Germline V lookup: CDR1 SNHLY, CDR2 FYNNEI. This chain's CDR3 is CASTGTSGGARNEQFF. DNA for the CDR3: TGTGCCAGCACCGGGACTAGCGGGGGGGCTCGCAATGAGCAGTTCTTC. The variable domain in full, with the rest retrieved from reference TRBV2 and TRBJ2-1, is EPEVTQTPSHQVTQMGQEVILRCVPISNHLYFYWYRQILGQKVEFLVSFYNNEISEKSEIFDDQFSVERPDGSNFTLKIRSTKLEDSAMYFCASTGTSGGARNEQFFGPGTRLTVL.

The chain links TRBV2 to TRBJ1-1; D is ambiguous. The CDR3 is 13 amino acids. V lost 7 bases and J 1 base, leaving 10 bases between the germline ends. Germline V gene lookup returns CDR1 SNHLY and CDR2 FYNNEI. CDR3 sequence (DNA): TGTGCCAGCAACGTTTTAGGGAACACTGAAGCTTTCTTT. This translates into CASNVLGNTEAFF.

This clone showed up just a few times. CDR3 coding DNA: TGCGCCAGCAGCCAAGATCCCGTCTCTGGAAACACCATATATTTT. Protein: CASSQDPVSGNTIYF. The gene calls are TRBV4-1 and TRBJ1-3; no reliable D call. Between the trimmed V and J ends, which lost 0 bases and 0 bases, there was a span of 6 bases. The CDR3 has 15 residues. Germline CDR1 and CDR2: MGHRA and YSYEKL.

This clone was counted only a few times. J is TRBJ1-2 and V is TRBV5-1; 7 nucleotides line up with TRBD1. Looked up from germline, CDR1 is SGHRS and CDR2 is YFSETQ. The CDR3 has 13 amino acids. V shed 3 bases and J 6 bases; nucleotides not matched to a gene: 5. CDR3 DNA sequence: TGCGCCAGCAGCTGGACAGGAGATGATGGCTACACCTTC. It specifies CASSWTGDDGYTF.

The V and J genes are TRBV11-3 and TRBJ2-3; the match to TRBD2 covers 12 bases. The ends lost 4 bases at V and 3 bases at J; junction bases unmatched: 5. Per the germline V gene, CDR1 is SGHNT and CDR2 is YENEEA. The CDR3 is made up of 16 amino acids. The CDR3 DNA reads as TGTGCCAGCAGCTCCTTACTAGCGGGGGGAACAGATACGCAGTATTTT. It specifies CASSSLLAGGTDTQYF.

In DNA form, the CDR3 reads TGTGCCAGCAGCTTAGTCCTAGCAGGGCCAGAGACCCAGTACTTC. Encoded protein: CASSLVLAGPETQYF. This chain joins TRBV11-2 and TRBJ2-5; TRBD1 or TRBD2 may be the D gene (5 bases each). The CDR3 spans 15 residues. Deletions cut 1 base from V and 4 bases from J, with 13 bases between. Germline-derived CDR1 and CDR2 are SGHAT and FQNNGV.

CDR3 loop: CASSYSLRGGHNEQFF. The CDR3 nucleotides are TGTGCCAGCAGTTACTCGTTACGGGGGGGCCACAATGAGCAGTTCTTC. V usage is TRBV6-6 and J usage is TRBJ2-1; 8 bases agree with TRBD2. CDR3 length: 16 residues. From germline, CDR1 is MNHNY and CDR2 SVGAGI (reference sequence). The J segment lost 5 bases and the V segment lost 0 bases, leaving 6 bases of the junction unmatched.

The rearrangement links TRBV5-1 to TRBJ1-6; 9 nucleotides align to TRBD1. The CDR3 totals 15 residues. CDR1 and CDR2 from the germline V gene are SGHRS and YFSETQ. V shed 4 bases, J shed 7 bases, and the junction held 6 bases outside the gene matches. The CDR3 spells CASSIRQGGNSPLHF. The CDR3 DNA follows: TGCGCCAGCAGCATACGACAGGGGGGAAATTCACCCCTCCACTTT.

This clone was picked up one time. CDR3 nucleotide sequence: TGTGCCTGGAGGCGAGGACGACTACGTTCGGGTGCAGATACGCAGTATTTT. This codes for CAWRRGRLRSGADTQYF. The V and J genes are TRBV30 and TRBJ2-3; D is perhaps TRBD2 (5 bases). The ends were cut back, 3 bases at V and 4 bases at J, with 23 bases in the middle. The CDR3 has 17 residues. In germline, CDR1 is GTSNPN, CDR2 SVGIG (reference sequence).

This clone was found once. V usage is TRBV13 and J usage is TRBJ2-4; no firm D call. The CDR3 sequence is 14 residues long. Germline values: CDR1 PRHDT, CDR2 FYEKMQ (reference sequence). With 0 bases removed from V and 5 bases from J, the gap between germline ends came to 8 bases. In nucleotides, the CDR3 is TGTGCCAGCAGCTTAGGGGACGGCCAAAACATTCAGTACTTC. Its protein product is CASSLGDGQNIQYF.

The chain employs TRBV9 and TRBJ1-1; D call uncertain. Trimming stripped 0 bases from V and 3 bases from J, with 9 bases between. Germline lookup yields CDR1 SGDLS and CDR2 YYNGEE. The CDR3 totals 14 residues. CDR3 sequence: CASSVDPSYTEAFF. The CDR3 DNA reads TGTGCCAGCAGCGTAGATCCCAGCTACACTGAAGCTTTCTTT.

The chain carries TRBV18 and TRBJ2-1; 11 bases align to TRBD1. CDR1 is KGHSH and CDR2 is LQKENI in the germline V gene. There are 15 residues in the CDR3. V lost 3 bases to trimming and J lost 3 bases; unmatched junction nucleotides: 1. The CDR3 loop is CASSPGTGGYNEQFF. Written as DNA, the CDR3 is TGTGCCAGCTCACCCGGGACAGGGGGCTACAATGAGCAGTTCTTC.

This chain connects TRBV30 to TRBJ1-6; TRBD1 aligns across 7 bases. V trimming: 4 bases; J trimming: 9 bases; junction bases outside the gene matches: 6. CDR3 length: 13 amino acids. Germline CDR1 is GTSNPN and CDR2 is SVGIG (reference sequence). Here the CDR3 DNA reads TGTGCCTGGAAGGACAGGAACAGTTCACCCCTCCACTTT. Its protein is CAWKDRNSSPLHF.

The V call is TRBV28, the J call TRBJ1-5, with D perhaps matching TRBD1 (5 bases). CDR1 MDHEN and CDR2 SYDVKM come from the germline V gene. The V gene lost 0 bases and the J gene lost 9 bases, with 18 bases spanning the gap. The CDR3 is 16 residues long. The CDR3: CASSLWGGGTTGPQHF. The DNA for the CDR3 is TGTGCCAGCAGTTTATGGGGGGGAGGGACCACCGGGCCCCAGCATTTT. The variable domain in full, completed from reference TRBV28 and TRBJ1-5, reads DVKVTQSSRYLVKRTGEKVFLECVQDMDHENMFWYRQDPGLGLRLIYFSYDVKMKEKGDIPEGYSVSREKKERFSLILESASTNQTSMYLCASSLWGGGTTGPQHFGDGTRLSIL.

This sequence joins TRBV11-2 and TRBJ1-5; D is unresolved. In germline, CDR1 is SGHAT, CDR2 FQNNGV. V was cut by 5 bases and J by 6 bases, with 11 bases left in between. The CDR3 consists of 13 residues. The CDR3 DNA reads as TGTGCCAGCAGCCCCTATCTGGGTCAGCCCCAGCATTTT. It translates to CASSPYLGQPQHF.

The CDR3 DNA follows: TGCAGCGTTGAGAGGGACAGGGGAGATCCCCAGTACTTC. It is translated as CSVERDRGDPQYF. The V and J genes are TRBV29-1 and TRBJ2-5; 10 bases match TRBD1. With V trimmed by 3 bases and J by 9 bases, 7 bases remained unmatched. The CDR3 is 13 amino acids. Germline lookup yields CDR1 SQVTM and CDR2 ANQGSEA.

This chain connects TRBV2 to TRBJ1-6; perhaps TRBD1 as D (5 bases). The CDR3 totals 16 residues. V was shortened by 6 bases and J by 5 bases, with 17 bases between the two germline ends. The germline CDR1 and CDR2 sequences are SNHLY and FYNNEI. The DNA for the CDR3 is TGTGCCAGCAGAGACCACCGCCGGGGGAATAATTCACCCCTCCACTTT. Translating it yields CASRDHRRGNNSPLHF.

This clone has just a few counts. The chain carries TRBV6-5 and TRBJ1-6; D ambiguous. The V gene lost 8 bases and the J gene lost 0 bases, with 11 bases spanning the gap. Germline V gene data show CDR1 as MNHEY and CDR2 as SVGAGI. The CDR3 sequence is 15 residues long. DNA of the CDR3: TGTGCCAGCGGGGAGGCGAGCTCCTATAATTCACCCCTCCACTTT. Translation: CASGEASSYNSPLHF.

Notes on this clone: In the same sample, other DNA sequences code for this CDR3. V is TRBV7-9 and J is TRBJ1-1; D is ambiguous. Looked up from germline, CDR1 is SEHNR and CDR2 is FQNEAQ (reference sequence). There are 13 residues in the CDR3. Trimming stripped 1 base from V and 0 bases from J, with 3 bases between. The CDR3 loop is CASSLDMNTEAFF. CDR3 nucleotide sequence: TGTGCCAGCAGCTTAGATATGAACACTGAAGCTTTCTTT.